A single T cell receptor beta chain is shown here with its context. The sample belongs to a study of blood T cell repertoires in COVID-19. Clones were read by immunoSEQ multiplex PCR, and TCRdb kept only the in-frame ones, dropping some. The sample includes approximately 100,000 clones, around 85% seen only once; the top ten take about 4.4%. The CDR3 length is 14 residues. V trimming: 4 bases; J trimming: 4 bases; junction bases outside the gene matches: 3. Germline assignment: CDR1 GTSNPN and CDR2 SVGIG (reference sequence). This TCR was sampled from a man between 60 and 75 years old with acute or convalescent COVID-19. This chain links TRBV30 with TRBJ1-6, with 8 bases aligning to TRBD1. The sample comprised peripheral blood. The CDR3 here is CAWIGDRYNSPLHF. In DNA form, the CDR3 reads TGTGCCTGGATTGGGGACAGGTATAATTCACCCCTCCACTTT.